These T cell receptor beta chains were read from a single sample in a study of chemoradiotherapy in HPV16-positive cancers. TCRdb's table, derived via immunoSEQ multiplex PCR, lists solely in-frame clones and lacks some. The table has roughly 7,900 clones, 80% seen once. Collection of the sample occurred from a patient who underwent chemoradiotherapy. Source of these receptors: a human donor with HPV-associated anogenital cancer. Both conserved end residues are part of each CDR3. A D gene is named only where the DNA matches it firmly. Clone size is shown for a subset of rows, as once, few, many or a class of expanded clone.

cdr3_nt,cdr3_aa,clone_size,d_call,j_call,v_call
TGTGCCACCACGGACAGGGGGCGCGAGACCGGGGGCTATGGCTACACCTTC,CATTDRGRETGGYGYTF,.,TRBD1,TRBJ1-2,TRBV19
TGCGCCAGCAGTGGGCAGGGGGTCGGTGTCAACGTCCTGACTTTC,CASSGQGVGVNVLTF,.,TRBD1,TRBJ2-6,TRBV10-1
TGTGCCAGCAGTTACCACCAAGGTCAGGGAAACACCATATATTTT,CASSYHQGQGNTIYF,.,.,TRBJ1-3,TRBV6-5
TGTGCCAGCAGCAAGGACCGGACTGCCGGAGGGGGCAATGAGCAGTTCTTC,CASSKDRTAGGGNEQFF,.,.,TRBJ2-1,TRBV21-1
TGTGCCAGCAGTCGGGGGCAAATCCCCTCCTACGAGCAGTACTTC,CASSRGQIPSYEQYF,once,.,TRBJ2-7,TRBV7-9
TGCGCCAGCAGCTTGGGGTACAACAATGAGCAGTTCTTC,CASSLGYNNEQFF,once,.,TRBJ2-1,TRBV5-1
TGTGCCAGCAGCTTAGAAGTGGCGGGGGCCCTAAGGGAGACCCAGTACTTC,CASSLEVAGALRETQYF,.,.,TRBJ2-5,TRBV11-2
TGTGCCAGCAGTGTTGTGAGGGGAACGAACACCGGGGAGCTGTTTTTT,CASSVVRGTNTGELFF,.,.,TRBJ2-2,TRBV2
TGTGCCAGCAGCTTAACCCCAGGGACTAGCTCTATGGCCTCCTACGAGCAGTACTTC,CASSLTPGTSSMASYEQYF,.,TRBD2,TRBJ2-7,TRBV7-2
TGTGCCAGTAGTAGCCAGGCCCTTTCGAGTGGCTACACCTTC,CASSSQALSSGYTF,.,.,TRBJ1-2,TRBV19
TGTGCCAGCACCTCTCCCTGGTGCGAGCAGTACTTC,CASTSPWCEQYF,.,.,TRBJ2-7,TRBV6-4
TGTGCCAGCAGCTTGGTACCAGCGGTCCTTGACGAGCAGTACTTC,CASSLVPAVLDEQYF,.,.,TRBJ2-7,TRBV5-4
TGTGCCAGCAGACCCTGGGGCAGGTTCGGGGAGCTGTTTTTT,CASRPWGRFGELFF,.,.,TRBJ2-2,TRBV28
TGTGCCACCAGCAGAGTAGGCAGGGACACTGAAGCTTTCTTT,CATSRVGRDTEAFF,once,.,TRBJ1-1,TRBV15
TGTGCCAGCTCACCAGTGGATGAGCAGTTCTTC,CASSPVDEQFF,.,.,TRBJ2-1,TRBV18
TGTGCCAGCAGGCCCAGGACCATGGACAGGGGGCGAGGTGGCTACACCTTC,CASRPRTMDRGRGGYTF,.,.,TRBJ1-2,TRBV21-1
TGCAGCGTTGATGGCAGGGATCAAGAGACCCAGTACTTC,CSVDGRDQETQYF,.,.,TRBJ2-5,TRBV29-1
TGCGCCAGCAGCTTGAGACAGGGGGCTAACACTGAAGCTTTCTTT,CASSLRQGANTEAFF,.,TRBD1,TRBJ1-1,TRBV5-1
TGTGCCAGCATACCCACAGGGGGTGGATCTGAAGCTTTCTTT,CASIPTGGGSEAFF,.,TRBD1,TRBJ1-1,TRBV2
TGTGCCAGCAGCTTGGATCCGGGGCAAGGGTCTGAAGCTTTCTTT,CASSLDPGQGSEAFF,.,.,TRBJ1-1,TRBV5-4
TGTGCCAGCAAGGGAATTGGACAGGCCTCAAACACTGAAGCTTTCTTT,CASKGIGQASNTEAFF,once,TRBD1,TRBJ1-1,TRBV27
TGTGCCAGCAGTGAAGGAGGGGGCGCGACTGAAGCTTTCTTT,CASSEGGGATEAFF,.,TRBD1,TRBJ1-1,TRBV2
TGTGCCAGCAGCTTAGTGCAGGGGGCTTGGGAGACCCAGTACTTC,CASSLVQGAWETQYF,.,TRBD1,TRBJ2-5,TRBV7-2
TGTGCCAGCAGCAAGGTTATACCGGACAGGGGGCGGGACTATGGCTACACCTTC,CASSKVIPDRGRDYGYTF,.,.,TRBJ1-2,TRBV21-1
TGTGCCAGCAGTTACAGGGCAGGGGAGGGGGAAAAACTGTTTTTT,CASSYRAGEGEKLFF,.,.,TRBJ1-4,TRBV6-6
TGTGCCAGCAGTTTATTCCCGGACCCAAGGACAGATACGCAGTATTTT,CASSLFPDPRTDTQYF,.,.,TRBJ2-3,TRBV27
TGTGCCAGCAGTCGGAATCCGGGACAGGATAACTATGGCTACACCTTC,CASSRNPGQDNYGYTF,.,TRBD1,TRBJ1-2,TRBV28
TGTGCCAGCAGTCCCGGGACAGTGAACACTGAAGCTTTCTTT,CASSPGTVNTEAFF,.,TRBD1,TRBJ1-1,TRBV6-5
TGTGCCAGCAGTGAAGTCGGGGACAGAACCTATGGCTACACCTTC,CASSEVGDRTYGYTF,.,TRBD1,TRBJ1-2,TRBV6-1
TGTGCCAGCAGTGTTCTGGGGCATAATGAAAAACTGTTTTTT,CASSVLGHNEKLFF,.,.,TRBJ1-4,TRBV6-1
TGTGCCAGCTCACGGGACGATAACTATGGCTACACCTTC,CASSRDDNYGYTF,.,.,TRBJ1-2,TRBV18
TGTGCCGCCGCCCGGGACTTTGCCACCGGGGAGCTGTTTTTT,CAAARDFATGELFF,.,.,TRBJ2-2,TRBV19
TGTGCCAGCAGTTTGGCAGATACGCAGTATTTT,CASSLADTQYF,.,.,TRBJ2-3,TRBV27
TGTGCCAGCAGCCACTACGTGGGGGGTGGAACTGAAGCTTTCTTT,CASSHYVGGGTEAFF,.,.,TRBJ1-1,TRBV6-5
TGTGCCAGCAGCTTGGGGACAGGGGGCCCCACCTACGAGCAGTACTTC,CASSLGTGGPTYEQYF,.,TRBD1,TRBJ2-7,TRBV5-6
TGTGCCAGCAGCCTGTGGGGGACCCTGGGGCAGCCCCAGCATTTT,CASSLWGTLGQPQHF,.,.,TRBJ1-5,TRBV5-4
TGTGCCAGCAGCCCGGGACAGGTGAACTACGAGCAGTACTTC,CASSPGQVNYEQYF,.,TRBD1,TRBJ2-7,TRBV7-6
TGTGCCAGCAGTACACCGGCGACAGGGGATGAGCAGTACTTC,CASSTPATGDEQYF,.,TRBD1,TRBJ2-7,TRBV6-6
TGCGCCAGCAGCCTAGATGGACAGGGAAGAGGGACGCAGTATTTT,CASSLDGQGRGTQYF,.,TRBD1,TRBJ2-3,TRBV5-1
TGTGCCAGTAGTATTCTGGGGGTTACCACTGAAGCTTTCTTT,CASSILGVTTEAFF,.,.,TRBJ1-1,TRBV19
TGTGCCATCAGTGAGGTCAGGGGGAACACTGAAGCTTTCTTT,CAISEVRGNTEAFF,.,.,TRBJ1-1,TRBV10-3